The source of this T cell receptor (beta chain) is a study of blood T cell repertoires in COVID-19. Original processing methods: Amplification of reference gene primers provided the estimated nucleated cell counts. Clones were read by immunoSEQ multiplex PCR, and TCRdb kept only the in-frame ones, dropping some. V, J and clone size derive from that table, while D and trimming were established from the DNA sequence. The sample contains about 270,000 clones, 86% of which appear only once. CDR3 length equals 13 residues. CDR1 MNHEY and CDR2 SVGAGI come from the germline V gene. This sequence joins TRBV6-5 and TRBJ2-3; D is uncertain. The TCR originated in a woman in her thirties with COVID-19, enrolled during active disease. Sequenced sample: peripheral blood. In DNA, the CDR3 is TGTGCTACAGCTCAGGAAAACACAGATACGCAGTATTTT. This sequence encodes CATAQENTDTQYF.